A single sample gave rise to the 21 T cell receptor beta chains below, sequenced in a study of blood T cells in healthy people across ages. Primers used in a second PCR of roughly 7 to 11 cycles were a sample-barcoded 5' primer and a J-beta primer mix. TCRdb reprocessed the 5' RACE reads via MiXCR and lists one record per CDR3 protein. Of around 1,700,000 distinct CDR3 sequences in the sample, roughly 28% were seen once. Sequenced input: blood. Receptors were obtained from a woman in her twenties or thirties in good health.

This clonotype has a count of ten or more. The V call is TRBV20-1, the J call TRBJ1-6; D remains ambiguous. The CDR3 spans 15 residues. The germline CDR1 and CDR2 sequences are DFQATT and SNEGSKA (reference sequence). V was pared by 0 bases and J by 5 bases, with 11 bases between. In DNA form, the CDR3 reads TGCAGTGCTAGAGATTCGGCCGGAAATAATTCACCCCTCCACTTT. This codes for CSARDSAGNNSPLHF.

The V and J genes are TRBV29-1 and TRBJ2-5; possibly TRBD2 for D (6 bases). Trimming took 7 bases from V and 7 from J, leaving 16 bases between them. The CDR3 runs 12 residues. CDR1 and CDR2 (germline): SQVTM, ANQGSEA. The CDR3: CSGKQPRGTQYF. Here the CDR3 DNA reads TGCAGCGGCAAACAGCCGCGGGGGACCCAGTACTTC.

This clonotype has a handful of counts. This chain connects TRBV20-1 to TRBJ1-5; 10 nucleotides agree with TRBD1. With V trimmed by 6 bases and J by 3 bases, 8 bases remained unmatched. This CDR3 has 15 residues. In germline, CDR1 is DFQATT, CDR2 SNEGSKA (reference sequence). The CDR3, as DNA: TGCAGTGCGGCCCCGGGACAGGGGATCAATCAGCCCCAGCATTTT. This codes for CSAAPGQGINQPQHF.

This clonotype was seen more than once but under ten times. V is TRBV5-5 and J is TRBJ2-3, with TRBD2 matching 16 bases. V gave up 4 bases and J gave up 13 bases; unmatched junction bases: 3. Per germline, CDR1 SGHKS and CDR2 YYEKEE (reference sequence). This CDR3 comprises 13 residues. CDR3 DNA sequence: TGTGCCAGCAGCCAGGGACTAGCGGGGGGGGAGTATTTT. Translating gives CASSQGLAGGEYF. The full variable domain, with the rest looked up from reference TRBV5-5 and TRBJ2-3, is DAGVTQSPTHLIKTRGQQVTLRCSPISGHKSVSWYQQVLGQGPQFIFQYYEKEERGRGNFPDRFSARQFPNYSSELNVNALLLGDSALYLCASSQGLAGGEYFGPGTRLTVL.

The CDR3 coding sequence is TGCAGTGCTAGAGATCTCGCTAGCACTGAAGCTTTCTTT. Amino acids: CSARDLASTEAFF. The chain combines TRBV20-1 with TRBJ1-1, with D unclear. From germline, CDR1 is DFQATT and CDR2 SNEGSKA (reference sequence). This CDR3 region has 13 residues. Between the trimmed V and J ends, which lost 0 bases and 4 bases, there was a span of 9 bases.

A word on this clonotype: A much larger clone sits a single nucleotide away, making a read error possible. J is TRBJ2-5 and V is TRBV20-1, with TRBD2 matching over 8 bases. Germline V gene data show CDR1 as DFQATT and CDR2 as SNEGSKA (reference sequence). The V and J ends lost 4 bases and 11 bases, in that order; junction bases with no gene match: 12. The CDR3 runs 13 residues. The chain's CDR3 is CSATAGGNNEQYF. The CDR3 coding sequence is TGCAGTGCTACGGCGGGGGGAAACAATGAGCAGTACTTC.

The sample holds many counts of this clonotype. The V and J genes are TRBV4-2 and TRBJ2-7, with 7 bases matching TRBD1. This CDR3 is 19 amino acids long. The germline CDR1 and CDR2 sequences are LGHNA and YNFKEQ. The junction had 14 bases not matched to a gene; V was cut back by 0 bases and J by 0 bases. CDR3 in amino acids: CASSQDSPDRAVSSYEQYF. CDR3 nucleotide sequence: TGTGCCAGCAGCCAAGATTCCCCCGACAGGGCGGTAAGCTCCTACGAGCAGTACTTC.

This clonotype was detected many times. The J gene is TRBJ2-1, the V gene TRBV10-3, with 13 bases lining up with TRBD2. J was trimmed by 7 bases and V by 1 base; bases with no gene match: 4. Germline V lookup: CDR1 ENHRY, CDR2 SYGVKD. The CDR3 covers 16 residues. The CDR3, as DNA: TGTGCCATCAGTGAGTGGACTAGCGGGAGTTCTAATGAGCAGTTCTTC. Translating gives CAISEWTSGSSNEQFF.

The chain links TRBV7-2 to TRBJ1-2; 8 bases agree with TRBD1. The CDR3 length is 16 residues. After removal of 1 base from V and 2 bases from J, the junction contained 6 bases not matched to a gene. The germline CDR1 and CDR2 sequences are SGHTA and FQGNSA. CDR3 protein: CASSLDTGGKNYGYTF. CDR3 nucleotide sequence: TGTGCCAGCAGCTTAGACACAGGGGGAAAGAACTATGGCTACACCTTC. Variable domain in full (rest from reference TRBV7-2 and TRBJ1-2): GAGVSQSPSNKVTEKGKDVELRCDPISGHTALYWYRQSLGQGLEFLIYFQGNSAPDKSGLPSDRFSAERTGGSVSTLTIQRTQQEDSAVYLCASSLDTGGKNYGYTFGSGTRLTVV.

The V gene is TRBV3-1, the J gene TRBJ1-2; D ambiguous. The CDR3 contains 17 residues. From germline, CDR1 is LGHDT and CDR2 YNNKEL (reference sequence). V was cut by 0 bases and J by 8 bases, with 22 bases left in between. The CDR3 sequence: CASSQDDTSYSKRGYTF. Here the CDR3 DNA reads TGTGCCAGCAGCCAAGATGACACCTCATACTCGAAGCGGGGCTACACCTTC.

This clonotype was recorded many times. This sequence joins TRBV24-1 and TRBJ2-7, with D perhaps matching TRBD1 or TRBD2 (7 bases each). CDR1 and CDR2 (germline): KGHDR, SFDVKD. This CDR3 contains 15 residues. The V and J ends lost 3 bases and 6 bases respectively, with 17 bases between them. The CDR3 DNA is TGTGCCACCAGTGATCCGCGACAGGGAGGGTTCGAGCAGTACTTC. Translation gives CATSDPRQGGFEQYF.

This clonotype was observed a handful of times. V usage is TRBV9 and J usage is TRBJ1-1, with D possibly TRBD1 on 6 matching bases. The length of the CDR3 is 16 residues. Trimming shortened V by 4 bases and J by 8 bases, and 24 bases separated the two germline ends. Germline-derived CDR1 and CDR2 are SGDLS and YYNGEE. The CDR3 nucleotides are TGTGCCAGCAGCTTACACCAGGACAGCGTCCAAGGGGAAGCTTTCTTT. Translating gives CASSLHQDSVQGEAFF.

This clonotype was seen only a few times. The chain uses TRBV6-6 and TRBJ1-2; no clear D gene. Trimming took off 0 bases at V and 2 bases at J, with 7 bases between the two ends. This CDR3 comprises 14 residues. CDR1 and CDR2 (germline): MNHNY, SVGAGI (reference sequence). The CDR3 loop reads CASSYSDLNYGYTF. The CDR3 DNA is TGTGCCAGCAGTTACTCGGACTTAAACTATGGCTACACCTTC.

The table lists this clonotype with many counts. The chain has TRBV24-1 and TRBJ2-3; D gene ambiguous. There are 14 residues in the CDR3. V was pared by 5 bases and J by 6 bases, with 14 bases between. Per the germline V gene, CDR1 is KGHDR and CDR2 is SFDVKD. CDR3 sequence reads: CATSATGRTDTQYF. CDR3 DNA: TGTGCCACCAGTGCTACCGGACGGACGGATACGCAGTATTTT.

The sample holds many counts of this clonotype. The J gene is TRBJ2-7, the V gene TRBV9, with 9 bases identical to TRBD1. Germline CDR1 and CDR2: SGDLS and YYNGEE. V shed 5 bases, J shed 7 bases, and the junction held 13 bases outside the gene matches. The CDR3 has 15 residues. In DNA, the CDR3 is TGTGCCAGCAGTTCGGACAGGGGCGGCCTTGGGGAGCAGTACTTC. This codes for CASSSDRGGLGEQYF.

This clonotype was seen a few times. The rearrangement joins TRBV4-3 to TRBJ2-5; D remains unclear. The germline V gene encodes CDR1 LGHNA and CDR2 YSLEER. Between the trimmed V and J ends, which lost 0 bases and 1 base, there was a span of 12 bases. CDR3 length equals 16 residues. The CDR3 is CASSQDGFRFQETQYF. For the CDR3, the DNA is TGCGCCAGCAGCCAAGATGGATTCAGATTCCAAGAGACCCAGTACTTC.

This clonotype appeared a few times. The V and J genes are TRBV6-2 or TRBV6-3 and TRBJ1-6; 7 nucleotides line up with TRBD1. The CDR3 totals 15 residues. V lost 5 bases and J lost 9; bases outside the gene matches: 10. Germline V CDR1 and CDR2: MNHEY, SVGEGT. Here the CDR3 reads CASSIMETGFSPLHF. The CDR3 DNA is TGTGCCAGCAGTATTATGGAGACAGGGTTTTCACCCCTCCACTTT.

The chain uses TRBV3-1 and TRBJ1-1; D might be TRBD1 (5 bases). V gave up 4 bases and J gave up 6 bases, with 15 bases separating them. In germline, CDR1 is LGHDT, CDR2 YNNKEL (reference sequence). The CDR3 is made up of 14 amino acids. As DNA, the CDR3 is TGTGCCAGCAGCCTAGCACAGGAGTCTTCTGAAGCTTTCTTT. It is translated as CASSLAQESSEAFF.

This chain joins TRBV11-2 and TRBJ1-2; the D gene is possibly TRBD1 (5 bases). This CDR3 is built from 13 residues. CDR1 and CDR2 from the germline V gene are SGHAT and FQNNGV. With 5 bases removed from V and 6 bases from J, the gap between germline ends came to 13 bases. The CDR3 loop reads CASSPFGTDGYTF. The CDR3 DNA reads as TGTGCCAGCAGCCCCTTCGGGACTGATGGCTACACCTTC.

The chain uses TRBV5-1 and TRBJ1-1; 10 positions match TRBD1. The CDR3 has 15 residues. The V gene end was trimmed by 4 bases and the J gene end by 5 bases; junction bases not matched to a gene: 8. Germline values: CDR1 SGHRS, CDR2 YFSETQ. CDR3 nucleotides: TGCGCCAGCAGCCGGGGACAGGGGTTGGGTACTGAAGCTTTCTTT. Amino acids: CASSRGQGLGTEAFF.

As concerns this clonotype: The junction shows a germline mismatch at one end, possibly a read error. This rearrangement joins TRBV5-5 to TRBJ2-3; TRBD2 is a possible D gene (6 bases). The germline gives CDR1 SGHKS, CDR2 YYEKEE (reference sequence). This CDR3 comprises 15 residues. The DNA for the CDR3 is TGTGCCAGCAGCTGGCGGGACGGACGCACAGATGCGCAGTATTTT. Residues: CASSWRDGRTDAQYF.